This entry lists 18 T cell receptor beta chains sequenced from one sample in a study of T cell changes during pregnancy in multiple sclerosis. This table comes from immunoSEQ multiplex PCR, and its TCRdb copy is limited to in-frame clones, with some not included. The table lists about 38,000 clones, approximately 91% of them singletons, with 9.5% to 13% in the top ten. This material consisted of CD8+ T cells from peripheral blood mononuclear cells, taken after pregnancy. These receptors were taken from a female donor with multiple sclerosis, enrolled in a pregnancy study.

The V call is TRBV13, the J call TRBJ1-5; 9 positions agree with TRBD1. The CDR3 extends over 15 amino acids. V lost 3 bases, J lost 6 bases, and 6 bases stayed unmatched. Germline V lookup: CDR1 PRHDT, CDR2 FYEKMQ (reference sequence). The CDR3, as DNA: TGTGCCAGCAGCTTGGGACAGGGCGCGGGTCAGCCCCAGCATTTT. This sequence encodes CASSLGQGAGQPQHF.

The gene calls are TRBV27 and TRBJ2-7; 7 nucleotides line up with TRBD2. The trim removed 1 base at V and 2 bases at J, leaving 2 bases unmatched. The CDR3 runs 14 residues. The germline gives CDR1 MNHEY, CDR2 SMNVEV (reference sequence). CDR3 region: CASSLFRGAYEQYF. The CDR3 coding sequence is TGTGCCAGCAGTTTATTTCGGGGGGCCTACGAGCAGTACTTC.

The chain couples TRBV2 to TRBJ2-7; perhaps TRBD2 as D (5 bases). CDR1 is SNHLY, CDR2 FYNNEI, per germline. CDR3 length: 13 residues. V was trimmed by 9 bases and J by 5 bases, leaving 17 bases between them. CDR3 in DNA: TGTGCCAGTAACCCCCGAGGGCGCGACGAGCAGTACTTC. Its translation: CASNPRGRDEQYF.

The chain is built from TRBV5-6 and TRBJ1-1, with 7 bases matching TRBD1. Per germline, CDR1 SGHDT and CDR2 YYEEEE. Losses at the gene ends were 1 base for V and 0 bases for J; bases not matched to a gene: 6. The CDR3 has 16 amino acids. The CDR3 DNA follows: TGTGCCAGCAGCTTGTGGGTCGGACAGGTGAACACTGAAGCTTTCTTT. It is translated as CASSLWVGQVNTEAFF. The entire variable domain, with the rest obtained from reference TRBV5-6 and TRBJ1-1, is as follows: DAGVTQSPTHLIKTRGQQVTLRCSPKSGHDTVSWYQQALGQGPQFIFQYYEEEERQRGNFPDRFSGHQFPNYSSELNVNALLLGDSALYLCASSLWVGQVNTEAFFGQGTRLTVV.

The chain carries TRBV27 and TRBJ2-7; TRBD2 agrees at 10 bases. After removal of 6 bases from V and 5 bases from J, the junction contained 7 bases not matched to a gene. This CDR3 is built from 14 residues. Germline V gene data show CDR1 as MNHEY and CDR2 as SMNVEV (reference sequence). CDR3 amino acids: CASREAGGPDEQYF. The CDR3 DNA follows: TGTGCCAGCAGGGAAGCGGGAGGGCCCGACGAGCAGTACTTC.

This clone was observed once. Here the CDR3 DNA reads TGTGCCTGCCCTCTGGCTAGCGGGGGGGCTTACGAGCAGTACTTC. This gives the protein CACPLASGGAYEQYF. This chain links TRBV30 with TRBJ2-7; TRBD2 aligns across 12 bases. The trim removed 6 bases at V and 4 bases at J, leaving 10 bases unmatched. Germline CDR1 and CDR2: GTSNPN and SVGIG (reference sequence). The CDR3 runs to 15 residues.

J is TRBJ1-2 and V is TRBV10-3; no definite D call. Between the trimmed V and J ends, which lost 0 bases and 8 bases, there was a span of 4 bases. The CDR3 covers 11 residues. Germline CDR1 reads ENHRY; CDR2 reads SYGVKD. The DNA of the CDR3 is TGTGCCATCAGTGAGTCGGAGGGCTACACCTTC. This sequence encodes CAISESEGYTF.

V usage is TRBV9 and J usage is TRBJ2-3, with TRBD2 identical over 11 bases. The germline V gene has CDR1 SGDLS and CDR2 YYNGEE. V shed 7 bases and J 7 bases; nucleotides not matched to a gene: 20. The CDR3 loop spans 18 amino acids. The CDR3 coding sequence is TGTGCCAGCCCCCCCGGACGGGAACTAGCGGGAGAAATAAATACGCAGTATTTT. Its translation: CASPPGRELAGEINTQYF. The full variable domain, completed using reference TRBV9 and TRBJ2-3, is DSGVTQTPKHLITATGQRVTLRCSPRSGDLSVYWYQQSLDQGLQFLIQYYNGEERAKGNILERFSAQQFPDLHSELNLSSLELGDSALYFCASPPGRELAGEINTQYFGPGTRLTVL.

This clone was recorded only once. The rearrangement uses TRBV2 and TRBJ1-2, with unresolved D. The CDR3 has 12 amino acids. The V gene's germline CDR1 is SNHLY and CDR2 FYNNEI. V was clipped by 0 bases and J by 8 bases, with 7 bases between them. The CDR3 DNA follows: TGTGCCAGCAGTGAAGCGGAGGCCGGCTACACCTTC. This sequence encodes CASSEAEAGYTF.

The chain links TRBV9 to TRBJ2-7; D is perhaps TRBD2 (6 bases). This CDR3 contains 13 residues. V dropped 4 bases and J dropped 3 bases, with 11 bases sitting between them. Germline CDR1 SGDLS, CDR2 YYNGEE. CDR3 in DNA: TGTGCCAGCAGCCCGTCCGGGAGCTACGAGCAGTACTTC. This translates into CASSPSGSYEQYF. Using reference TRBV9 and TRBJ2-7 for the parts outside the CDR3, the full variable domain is DSGVTQTPKHLITATGQRVTLRCSPRSGDLSVYWYQQSLDQGLQFLIQYYNGEERAKGNILERFSAQQFPDLHSELNLSSLELGDSALYFCASSPSGSYEQYFGPGTRLTVT.

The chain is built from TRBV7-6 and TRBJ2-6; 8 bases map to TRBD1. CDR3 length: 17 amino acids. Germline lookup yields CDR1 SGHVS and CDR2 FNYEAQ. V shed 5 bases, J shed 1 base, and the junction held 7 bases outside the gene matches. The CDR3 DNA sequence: TGTGCCAGCAGCCGACAGGGGCTGGGGTCTGGGGCCAACGTCCTGACTTTC. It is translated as CASSRQGLGSGANVLTF.

Here the CDR3 DNA reads TGTGCCAGCAGCGCCCCAGGGGCCCACTCCTACAATGAGCAGTTCTTC. Its protein is CASSAPGAHSYNEQFF. The J gene is TRBJ2-1, the V gene TRBV7-3, with D perhaps matching TRBD1 (6 bases). The V gene's germline CDR1 is SGHTA and CDR2 FQGTGA. The CDR3 runs 16 residues. Trimming took 5 bases from V and 0 from J, leaving 14 bases between them.

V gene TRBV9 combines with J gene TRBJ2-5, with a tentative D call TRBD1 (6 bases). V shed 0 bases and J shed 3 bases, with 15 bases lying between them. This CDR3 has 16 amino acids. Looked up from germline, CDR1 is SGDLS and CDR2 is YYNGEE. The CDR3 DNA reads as TGTGCCAGCAGCGTAGGAACAGGGAACTTAGAAGAGACCCAGTACTTC. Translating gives CASSVGTGNLEETQYF.

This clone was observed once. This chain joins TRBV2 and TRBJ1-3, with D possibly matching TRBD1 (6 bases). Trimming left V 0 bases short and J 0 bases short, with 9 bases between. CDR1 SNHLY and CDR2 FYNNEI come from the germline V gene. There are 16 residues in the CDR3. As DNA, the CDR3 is TGTGCCAGCAGTGAAGCCGGACAGCACTCTGGAAACACCATATATTTT. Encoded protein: CASSEAGQHSGNTIYF.

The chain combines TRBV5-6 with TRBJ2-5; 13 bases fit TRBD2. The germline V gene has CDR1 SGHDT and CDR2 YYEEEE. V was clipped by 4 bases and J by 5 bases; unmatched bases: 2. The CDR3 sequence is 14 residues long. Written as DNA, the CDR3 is TGTGCCAGCAGCCAGGGACTAGCGGGGGAGACCCAGTACTTC. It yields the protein CASSQGLAGETQYF.

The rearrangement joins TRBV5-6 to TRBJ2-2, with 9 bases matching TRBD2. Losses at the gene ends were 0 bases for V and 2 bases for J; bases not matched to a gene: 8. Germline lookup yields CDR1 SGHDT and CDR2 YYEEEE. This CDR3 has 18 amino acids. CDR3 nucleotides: TGTGCCAGCAGCTTGGATCTTAGCGGGGGCCATAACACCGGGGAGCTGTTTTTT. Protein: CASSLDLSGGHNTGELFF.

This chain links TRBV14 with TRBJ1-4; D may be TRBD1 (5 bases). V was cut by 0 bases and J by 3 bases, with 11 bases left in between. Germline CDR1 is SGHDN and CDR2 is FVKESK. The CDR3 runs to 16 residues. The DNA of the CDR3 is TGTGCCAGCAGCCAAGATAGCACAGGACCTAATGAAAAACTGTTTTTT. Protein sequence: CASSQDSTGPNEKLFF.

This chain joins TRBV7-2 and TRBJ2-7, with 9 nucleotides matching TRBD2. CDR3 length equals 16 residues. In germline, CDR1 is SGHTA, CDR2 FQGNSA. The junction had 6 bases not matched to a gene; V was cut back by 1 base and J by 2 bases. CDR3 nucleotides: TGTGCCAGCAGCTTAGAGGAATCTAGCGGGACCTACGAGCAGTACTTC. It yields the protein CASSLEESSGTYEQYF.